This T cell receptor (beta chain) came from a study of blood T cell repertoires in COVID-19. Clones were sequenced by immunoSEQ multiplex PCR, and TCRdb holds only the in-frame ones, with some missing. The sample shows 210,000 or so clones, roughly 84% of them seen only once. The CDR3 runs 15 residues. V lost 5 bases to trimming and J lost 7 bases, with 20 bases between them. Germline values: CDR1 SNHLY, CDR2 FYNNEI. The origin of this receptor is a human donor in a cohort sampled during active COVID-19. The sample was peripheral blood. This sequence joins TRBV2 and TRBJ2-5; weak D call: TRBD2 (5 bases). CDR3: CASSSRAALAGTQYF. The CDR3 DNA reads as TGTGCCAGCAGTTCCCGGGCCGCACTGGCGGGGACCCAGTACTTC.